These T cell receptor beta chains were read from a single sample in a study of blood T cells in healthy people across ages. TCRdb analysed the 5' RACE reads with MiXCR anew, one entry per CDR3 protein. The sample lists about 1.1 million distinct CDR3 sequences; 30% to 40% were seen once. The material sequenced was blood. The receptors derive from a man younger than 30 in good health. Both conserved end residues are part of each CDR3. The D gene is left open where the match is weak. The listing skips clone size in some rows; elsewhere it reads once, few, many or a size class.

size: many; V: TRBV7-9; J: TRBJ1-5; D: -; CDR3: CASSLVGGSNQPQHF; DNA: TGTGCCAGCAGCTTAGTGGGGGGTAGCAATCAGCCCCAGCATTTT
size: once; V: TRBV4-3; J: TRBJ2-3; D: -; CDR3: CASSQETLTSLGSQYF; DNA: TGCGCCAGCAGCCAAGAAACCCTGACTAGTCTCGGCTCGCAGTATTTT
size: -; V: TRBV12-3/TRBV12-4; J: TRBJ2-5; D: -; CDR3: CAGSLDPPGAQYF; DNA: TGTGCCGGCAGTTTAGATCCCCCAGGGGCCCAGTACTTC
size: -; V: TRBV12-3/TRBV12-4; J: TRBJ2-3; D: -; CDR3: CASSLAGAERRTDTQYF; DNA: TGTGCCAGCAGTTTAGCGGGGGCCGAACGGCGCACAGATACGCAGTATTTT
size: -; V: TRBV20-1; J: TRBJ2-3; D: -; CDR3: CSAREPGGDTQYF; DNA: TGCAGTGCTAGAGAGCCTGGGGGAGATACGCAGTATTTT
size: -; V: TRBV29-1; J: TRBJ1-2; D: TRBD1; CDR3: CSVERTGNYGYTF; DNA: TGCAGCGTAGAAAGGACAGGAAACTATGGCTACACCTTC
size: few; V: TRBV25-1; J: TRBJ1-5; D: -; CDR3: CANSEFGDQPQHF; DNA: TGTGCCAACAGTGAATTTGGGGATCAGCCCCAGCATTTT
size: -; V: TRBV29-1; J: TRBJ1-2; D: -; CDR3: CSVLVSGAYGYTF; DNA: TGCAGCGTTCTCGTTTCAGGGGCCTATGGCTACACCTTC
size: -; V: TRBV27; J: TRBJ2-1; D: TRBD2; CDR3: CASSFLQTSGGVYNEQFF; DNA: TGTGCCAGCAGTTTCCTTCAGACTAGCGGGGGGGTCTACAATGAGCAGTTCTTC
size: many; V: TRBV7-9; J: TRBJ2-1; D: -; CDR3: CASSSPYNEQFF; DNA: TGTGCCAGCAGTTCCCCCTACAATGAGCAGTTCTTC
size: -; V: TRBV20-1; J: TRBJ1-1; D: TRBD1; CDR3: CSAAPTGARAFF; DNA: TGCAGTGCTGCTCCGACAGGGGCAAGAGCTTTCTTT
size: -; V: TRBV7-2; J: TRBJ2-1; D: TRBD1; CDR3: CASSRDRPVSYNEQFF; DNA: TGTGCCAGCAGCCGGGACAGGCCTGTATCCTACAATGAGCAGTTCTTC
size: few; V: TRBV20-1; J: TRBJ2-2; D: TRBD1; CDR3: CSAQDRANTGELFF; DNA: TGCAGTGCCCAGGACAGGGCGAACACCGGGGAGCTGTTTTTT
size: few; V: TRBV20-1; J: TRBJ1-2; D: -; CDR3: CSTKHVGNYGYTF; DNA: TGCAGTACCAAACATGTCGGGAACTATGGCTACACCTTC
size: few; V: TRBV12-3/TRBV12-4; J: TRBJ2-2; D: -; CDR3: CASSYTSNTGELFF; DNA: TGTGCCAGCAGTTACACGTCGAACACCGGGGAGCTGTTTTTT
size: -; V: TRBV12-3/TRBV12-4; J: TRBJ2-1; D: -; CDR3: CASSGSEVALYNEQFF; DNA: TGTGCCAGCAGTGGCTCAGAAGTGGCGCTCTACAATGAGCAGTTCTTC
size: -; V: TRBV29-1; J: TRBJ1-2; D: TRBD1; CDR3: CSVTGANYGYTF; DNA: TGCAGCGTAACAGGGGCCAACTATGGCTACACCTTC
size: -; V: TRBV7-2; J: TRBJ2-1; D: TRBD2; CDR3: CASSPGGARWNLQFF; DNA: TGTGCCAGCAGCCCCGGGGGGGCAAGGTGGAATTTGCAGTTCTTC
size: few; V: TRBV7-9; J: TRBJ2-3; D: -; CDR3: CASSPWGRGFTDTQYF; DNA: TGTGCCAGCAGCCCCTGGGGCAGGGGTTTTACAGATACGCAGTATTTT
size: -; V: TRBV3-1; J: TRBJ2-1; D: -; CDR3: CVSSQRSYNEQFF; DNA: TGTGTCAGCAGCCAACGCTCCTACAATGAGCAGTTCTTC
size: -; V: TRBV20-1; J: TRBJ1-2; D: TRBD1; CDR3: CSATTGAVDGYTF; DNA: TGCAGTGCTACCACAGGGGCGGTCGATGGCTACACCTTC
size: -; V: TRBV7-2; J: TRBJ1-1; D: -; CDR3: CASSPAGETEAFF; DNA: TGTGCCAGCAGCCCCGCAGGTGAGACTGAAGCTTTCTTT
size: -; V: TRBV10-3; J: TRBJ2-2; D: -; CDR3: CAIKALAGELFF; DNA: TGTGCCATCAAGGCTTTAGCCGGGGAGCTGTTTTTT
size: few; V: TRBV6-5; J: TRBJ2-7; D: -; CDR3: CASSRTRQRHYEQYF; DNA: TGTGCCAGCAGCCGGACCCGACAGAGGCACTACGAGCAGTACTTC
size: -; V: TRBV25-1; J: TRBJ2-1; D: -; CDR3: CASSEYGYAGDEQFF; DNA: TGTGCCAGCAGTGAATATGGGTACGCCGGGGATGAGCAGTTCTTC
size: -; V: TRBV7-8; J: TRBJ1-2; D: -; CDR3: CASSSRAGYTF; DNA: TGTGCCAGCAGCTCCCGAGCGGGCTACACCTTC
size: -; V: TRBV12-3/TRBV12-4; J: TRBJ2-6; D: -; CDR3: CASSSSSTTYRDLYSGANVLTF; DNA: TGTGCCAGCAGTTCCTCATCGACAACATACAGGGACCTTTACTCTGGGGCCAACGTCCTGACTTTC
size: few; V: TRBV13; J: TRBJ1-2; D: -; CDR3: CASSLTVSGNYGYTF; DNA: TGTGCCAGCAGCCTTACGGTCTCGGGTAACTATGGCTACACCTTC
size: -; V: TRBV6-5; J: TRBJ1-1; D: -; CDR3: CASQQGGVTEAFF; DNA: TGTGCCAGCCAGCAGGGTGGTGTCACTGAAGCTTTCTTT
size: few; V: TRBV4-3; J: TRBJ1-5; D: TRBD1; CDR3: CASSQDARGGYQPQHF; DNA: TGCGCCAGCAGCCAAGACGCCAGGGGGGGATATCAGCCCCAGCATTTT
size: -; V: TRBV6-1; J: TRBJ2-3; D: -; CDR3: CASSERAGMEDTQYF; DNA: TGTGCCAGCAGTGAAAGAGCAGGGATGGAGGATACGCAGTATTTT
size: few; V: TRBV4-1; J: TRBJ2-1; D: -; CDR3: CASSPQQGTSSYNEQFF; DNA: TGCGCCAGCAGCCCTCAACAGGGGACTAGCTCCTACAATGAGCAGTTCTTC
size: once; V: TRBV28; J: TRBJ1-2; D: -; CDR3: CASSLYHTTNYGYTF; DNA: TGTGCCAGCAGTTTATATCATACGACGAACTATGGCTACACCTTC
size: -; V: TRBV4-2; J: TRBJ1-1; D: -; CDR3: CASNQDLPLNTEAFF; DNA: TGTGCCAGCAACCAAGATTTGCCGCTGAACACTGAAGCTTTCTTT
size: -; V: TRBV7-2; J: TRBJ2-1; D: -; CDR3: CASSPASFWPNEQFF; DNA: TGTGCCAGCAGCCCGGCTAGTTTTTGGCCCAATGAGCAGTTCTTC
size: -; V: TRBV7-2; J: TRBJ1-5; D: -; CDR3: CASSTRTQGGSNQPQHF; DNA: TGTGCCAGCAGCACACGTACACAGGGAGGGAGCAATCAGCCCCAGCATTTT
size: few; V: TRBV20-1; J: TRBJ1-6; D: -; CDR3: CSARDWGAHNSPLHF; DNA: TGCAGTGCTAGAGATTGGGGGGCGCATAATTCACCCCTCCACTTT
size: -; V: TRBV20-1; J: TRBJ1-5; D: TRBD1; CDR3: CSAGGTGGQPQHF; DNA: TGCAGTGCTGGTGGGACAGGGGGTCAGCCCCAGCATTTT
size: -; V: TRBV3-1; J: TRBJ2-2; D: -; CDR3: CASSQVEGVGELFF; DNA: TGTGCCAGCAGCCAAGTAGAAGGGGTCGGGGAGCTGTTTTTT
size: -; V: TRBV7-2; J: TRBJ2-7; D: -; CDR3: CASRSDAVSLEQYF; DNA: TGTGCCAGCAGGAGCGACGCTGTATCTCTCGAGCAGTACTTC
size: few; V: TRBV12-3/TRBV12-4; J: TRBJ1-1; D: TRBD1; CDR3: CASGVGTGGAFF; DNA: TGTGCCAGCGGCGTAGGAACAGGGGGGGCTTTCTTT
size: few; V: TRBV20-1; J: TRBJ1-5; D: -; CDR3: CSATGFSNQPQHF; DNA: TGCAGTGCAACGGGGTTCAGCAATCAGCCCCAGCATTTT
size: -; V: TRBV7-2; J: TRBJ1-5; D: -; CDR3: CASSITGNQPQHF; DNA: TGTGCCAGCAGCATAACAGGGAATCAGCCCCAGCATTTT
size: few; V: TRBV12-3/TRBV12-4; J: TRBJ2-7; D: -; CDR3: CASSLDRAGEQYF; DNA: TGTGCCAGCAGTTTAGACAGGGCGGGGGAGCAGTACTTC
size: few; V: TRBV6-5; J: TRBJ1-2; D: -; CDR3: CASGRTLYGYTF; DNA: TGTGCCAGCGGTCGGACTCTCTATGGCTACACCTTC
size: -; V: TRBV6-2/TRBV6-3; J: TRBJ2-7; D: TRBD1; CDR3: CASTPGGNPYEQYF; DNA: TGTGCCAGCACCCCAGGGGGAAATCCCTACGAGCAGTACTTC
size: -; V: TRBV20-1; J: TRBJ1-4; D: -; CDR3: CSAGKGPIELFF; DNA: TGCAGTGCGGGGAAGGGACCAATTGAACTGTTTTTT
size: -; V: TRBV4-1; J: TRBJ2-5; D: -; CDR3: CASSQTYRSFQETQYF; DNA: TGCGCCAGCAGCCAAACGTACCGGTCCTTCCAAGAGACCCAGTACTTC
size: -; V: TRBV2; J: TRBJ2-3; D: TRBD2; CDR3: CASRRGANGDTQYF; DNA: TGTGCCAGCAGGCGGGGGGCTAATGGAGATACGCAGTATTTT
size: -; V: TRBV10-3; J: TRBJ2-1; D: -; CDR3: CAISRLVNEQFF; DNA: TGTGCCATCAGCAGACTAGTCAATGAGCAGTTCTTC